This TCR beta chain was sequenced for a study of CD8 T cells in Susac syndrome. In blood CD8+ and CD4+ T cells, TCR beta underwent sequencing. The multiple sclerosis controls comprised treatment-naive patients whose relapsing-remitting disease was stable or active. An input of about 0.5 to 1 ug of RNA was subjected to reverse transcription using random hexamers. The method of amplification for TCR beta CDR3 was immunoSEQ multiplex PCR, covering 54 Vbeta and 13 Jbeta. A single record per CDR3 protein comes from TCRdb applying MiXCR to the immunoSEQ multiplex PCR reads. Among 130,000 or so distinct CDR3 sequences listed, 90% to 95% were seen once. The sequence was collected from a human donor with multiple sclerosis. Sequencing was done on a sample of CD4+ T cells from PBMCs.

The CDR3 bases are TGTGCCAGCAGCTTAGTCATGCAGGGAGTCTCTGGGGCCAACGTCCTGACTTTC. It codes for CASSLVMQGVSGANVLTF. The V gene is TRBV7-8, the J gene TRBJ2-6; D may be TRBD1 or TRBD2 (5 bases each). Trimming pared 1 base from V and 0 bases from J, leaving 13 bases between. This CDR3 spans 18 amino acids. Germline V lookup: CDR1 SGHVS, CDR2 FQNEAQ.